Listed below are T cell receptor beta chains from one sample, sequenced in a study of cytomegalovirus exposure and HLA in healthy donors. Method: immunoSEQ multiplex PCR; TCRdb's copy keeps in-frame clones and lacks some. The table records around 190,000 clones, about 80% of them present only once. Sample: PBMCs. The receptors derive from a woman in her 30s in good health and CMV-seronegative. Each CDR3 is given with its conserved first and last residue. A D gene is named only where the DNA matches it firmly. Size is stated for part of the rows, as once, few or many counts, or as a class when the clone is expanded.

V	D	length	J	size	CDR3	DNA
TRBV18	-	15	TRBJ2-4	-	CASSPLAGPKNIQYF	TGTGCCAGCTCACCACTAGCAGGGCCCAAAAACATTCAGTACTTC
TRBV5-1	-	14	TRBJ2-1	-	CASSLTTGLNEQFF	TGCGCCAGCAGCTTGACAACAGGGCTCAATGAGCAGTTCTTC
TRBV5-1	TRBD1	14	TRBJ1-2	-	CASSLGQGGHGYTF	TGCGCCAGCAGCTTGGGACAGGGGGGCCATGGCTACACCTTC
TRBV16	TRBD1	16	TRBJ1-1	-	CASSQSGPGGFAEAFF	TGTGCCAGCAGCCAGAGCGGGCCAGGGGGCTTCGCTGAAGCTTTCTTT
TRBV6-1	-	13	TRBJ2-3	-	CASGRDFKDTQYF	TGTGCCAGCGGGAGAGACTTTAAAGATACGCAGTATTTT
TRBV7-6	-	12	TRBJ2-7	-	CASSLGGGAPLF	TGTGCCAGCAGCTTAGGCGGGGGCGCACCCCTCTTC
TRBV5-1	-	14	TRBJ2-2	-	CASSLEGVTGELFF	TGCGCCAGCAGCCTAGAGGGTGTTACCGGGGAGCTGTTTTTT
TRBV7-9	-	14	TRBJ1-4	few	CASSHGGEREKLFF	TGTGCCAGCAGCCATGGGGGGGAAAGGGAAAAACTGTTTTTT
TRBV5-1	-	15	TRBJ1-1	-	CASSLSRVCYTEAFF	TGCGCCAGCAGCCTATCCAGGGTGTGTTACACTGAAGCTTTCTTT
TRBV7-7	TRBD1	17	TRBJ2-7	few	CASSLGPTRQGPYEQYF	TGTGCCAGCAGCTTAGGGCCCACGAGACAGGGTCCCTACGAGCAGTACTTC
TRBV6-5	-	15	TRBJ2-7	-	CASSPFGTRSYEQYF	TGTGCCAGCAGCCCCTTCGGGACACGCTCCTACGAGCAGTACTTC
TRBV10-3	-	14	TRBJ2-1	-	CAISEESSYNEQFF	TGTGCCATCAGTGAGGAGAGCTCCTACAATGAGCAGTTCTTC
TRBV7-9	TRBD1	19	TRBJ1-2	-	CASSTQGVGTTKYDYGYTF	TGTGCCAGCAGCACACAGGGGGTTGGGACGACAAAATACGACTATGGCTACACCTTC
TRBV7-8	-	14	TRBJ1-6	-	CASSLRTDNSPLHF	TGTGCCAGCAGCTTAAGGACAGATAATTCACCCCTCCACTTT